Listed below are T cell receptor beta chains from one sample, sequenced in a study of blood T cell repertoires in COVID-19. Sequencing was performed with immunoSEQ multiplex PCR; in TCRdb, only in-frame clones are kept and a portion is missing. The sample shows about 220,000 clones, 84% of them seen only once. The specimen was peripheral blood. These receptors were obtained from a man aged 25-45 years with active or convalescent COVID-19. The CDR3 runs from the conserved cysteine through the conserved F or W. D genes are given only for firm matches. Only some rows state a clone size, as once, few, many or a class for expanded clones.

.,.,TRBJ1-2,TRBV6-5,TGTGCCAGCAGCGCGGACAGTAACTATGGCTACACCTTC,CASSADSNYGYTF
.,.,TRBJ1-4,TRBV10-3,TGTGCCATCAGCCCAGGGGATCCTAATGAAAAACTGTTTTTT,CAISPGDPNEKLFF
.,.,TRBJ2-7,TRBV3-1/TRBV3-2,TGTGCCAGCAGCTCTCAGGGACTTGGGAACGAGCAGTACTTC,CASSSQGLGNEQYF
TRBD2,.,TRBJ2-7,TRBV6-5,TGTGCCAGCAGTTATCACGGGCTAGCGGGTTCGTACGAGCAGTACTTC,CASSYHGLAGSYEQYF
TRBD1,few,TRBJ2-1,TRBV6-5,TGTGCCAGCAGGGACCGGGACAGGTCCAATGAGCAGTTCTTC,CASRDRDRSNEQFF
.,.,TRBJ1-1,TRBV3-1/TRBV3-2,TGTGCCAGCAGCCCCGGTCACCGGGGGACTGAAGCTTTCTTT,CASSPGHRGTEAFF
TRBD2,.,TRBJ2-5,TRBV6-5,TGTGCCAGCAGATGGCCCGGATCGGGAGGCTCGACCCAGTACTTC,CASRWPGSGGSTQYF
.,.,TRBJ1-4,TRBV15,TGTGCCACCAGCAGAGACAGCGGCAATGAAAAACTGTTTTTT,CATSRDSGNEKLFF
TRBD1,few,TRBJ2-5,TRBV7-7,TGTGCTAGCAGCTTAGGACAGGCAGAGACCCAGTACTTC,CASSLGQAETQYF
.,few,TRBJ2-1,TRBV29-1,TGCAGCGTTGTACCCAATAAGCGCCAGATCAATGAGCAGTTCTTC,CSVVPNKRQINEQFF
.,.,TRBJ1-2,TRBV29-1,TGCAGCGTGGGGGAGGGAAAGGGCTATGGCTACACCTTC,CSVGEGKGYGYTF
TRBD1,.,TRBJ1-2,TRBV7-2,TGTGCCAGCAGGGCCGACAGGGCCTTAAACTATGGCTACACCTTC,CASRADRALNYGYTF
.,.,TRBJ2-7,TRBV19,TGTGCCAGTAGTAGTGCGGGCTCTTGGGACGAGCAGTACTTC,CASSSAGSWDEQYF
.,once,TRBJ2-5,TRBV4-1,TGCGCCAGCAGCCAAGAGTTCCCTTCCCGGGAGACCCAGTACTTC,CASSQEFPSRETQYF
.,.,TRBJ1-3,TRBV19,TGTGCCAGTAGCATTCGATCGGGAAGGAACGCTGGAAACACCATATATTTT,CASSIRSGRNAGNTIYF
TRBD1,.,TRBJ1-6,TRBV11-2,TGTGCCAGCAGCTTAGCAGGGGGCGCGGGTTCACCCCTCCACTTT,CASSLAGGAGSPLHF
TRBD1,.,TRBJ2-2,TRBV10-3,TGTGCCATCAGTGAGCCCGGGACAGGGTCGACCGGGGAGCTGTTTTTT,CAISEPGTGSTGELFF
TRBD2,.,TRBJ2-1,TRBV4-3,TGCGCCAGCAGCCTAAGATTAACTAGCGTGTACAATGAGCAGTTCTTC,CASSLRLTSVYNEQFF
.,once,TRBJ2-7,TRBV7-2,TGTGCCAGCAGCCCCCCCGCGGGATACTCCTACGAGCAGTACTTC,CASSPPAGYSYEQYF
.,.,TRBJ1-6,TRBV5-1,TGCGCCAGCAGCTTGGTGGGGCGAAGCACCCTCCACTTT,CASSLVGRSTLHF
TRBD2,few,TRBJ2-7,TRBV3-1/TRBV3-2,TGTGCCAGCAGCCTCAGCGGGAGTCCTACCGAGCAGTACTTC,CASSLSGSPTEQYF
.,.,TRBJ2-1,TRBV6-6,TGTGCCAGCACCCCCGGTCGGGGACATCATGAGCAGTTCTTC,CASTPGRGHHEQFF
.,.,TRBJ1-1,TRBV19,TGTGCCAGTACCATTGCGGAGAGCACTGAAGCTTTCTTT,CASTIAESTEAFF
.,.,TRBJ2-3,TRBV5-1,TGCGCCAGCCGCGTCAGGGGCGCAGATACGCAGTATTTT,CASRVRGADTQYF
TRBD1,.,TRBJ2-7,TRBV5-6,TGTGCCAGCAGCCCCGTGGGGCAGGGGGCGTCTTACGAGCAGTACTTC,CASSPVGQGASYEQYF
.,.,TRBJ2-5,TRBV3-1/TRBV3-2,TGTGCCAGCAGCCAGGGGGGGACCCAGTACTTC,CASSQGGTQYF
.,.,TRBJ1-2,TRBV7-9,TGTGCCAGCAGCCCCAGTGGCTATGGCTACACCTTC,CASSPSGYGYTF
TRBD2,.,TRBJ2-3,TRBV15,TGTGCCACCAGCAGAGATGCGGGAGAGGGTCCAGATACGCAGTATTTT,CATSRDAGEGPDTQYF
TRBD2,.,TRBJ2-3,TRBV5-6,TGTGCCAGCAGATTACTAGCGGGAGGGCCGGATACGCAGTATTTT,CASRLLAGGPDTQYF
TRBD1,.,TRBJ1-1,TRBV2,TGTGCCAGCAACCAGGGGGCGGGCGCTGAAGCTTTCTTT,CASNQGAGAEAFF
.,.,TRBJ2-2,TRBV4-3,TGCGCCAGCAGCCCAGGTGGGGGCAAGAACACCGGGGAGCTGTTTTTT,CASSPGGGKNTGELFF
TRBD1,.,TRBJ2-6,TRBV29-1,TGCAGCGTAAGGACAGGGGGCGGAACTGGGGCCAACGTCCTGACTTTC,CSVRTGGGTGANVLTF
TRBD2,.,TRBJ2-3,TRBV5-1,TGCGCCAGCAGCTTGGGACTAGCGGGACCCACAGATACGCAGTATTTT,CASSLGLAGPTDTQYF
TRBD1,few,TRBJ1-3,TRBV15,TGTGCCACCAGCAGAGAGACAGGGAGAAAGGCTGGAAACACCATATATTTT,CATSRETGRKAGNTIYF
TRBD2,once,TRBJ2-5,TRBV9,TGTGCCAGCAGCGTCGGGACTAGCGGGGCCCAAGAGACCCAGTACTTC,CASSVGTSGAQETQYF
.,.,TRBJ1-1,TRBV19,TGTGCCAGTAGCAGATCTCGGGCGGGAACGAACACTGAAGCTTTCTTT,CASSRSRAGTNTEAFF
TRBD1,.,TRBJ1-1,TRBV2,TGTGCCAGCACTAGGACAGGGGCTAACACTGAAGCTTTCTTT,CASTRTGANTEAFF
TRBD1,.,TRBJ1-1,TRBV3-1/TRBV3-2,TGTGCCAGCAGCCCGTCGGACAGGGAAAACACTGAAGCTTTCTTT,CASSPSDRENTEAFF
TRBD1,.,TRBJ1-3,TRBV9,TGTGCCAGCAGCTTCACAGGGGGCCCCGGAAACACCATATATTTT,CASSFTGGPGNTIYF
.,.,TRBJ2-3,TRBV13,TGTGCCAGCAGCTTACGTGGCGGGGCGAGGGGAGATACGCAGTATTTT,CASSLRGGARGDTQYF
.,.,TRBJ1-6,TRBV7-2,TGTGCCAGCAGCGAACAGAAAAATTCACCCCTCCACTTT,CASSEQKNSPLHF
TRBD2,.,TRBJ2-1,TRBV20-1,TGCAGTGCTAGTTTTAGGCTAGCGGGGGGGTTGGAGCAGTTCTTC,CSASFRLAGGLEQFF
.,.,TRBJ2-7,TRBV5-1,TGCGCCAGCAGCTTGTCCCCGGGGGACTACGAGCAGTACTTC,CASSLSPGDYEQYF
.,.,TRBJ1-6,TRBV28,TGTGCCAGCAGTCCCCTTAAGGGGCTGAGGAATTCACCCCTCCACTTT,CASSPLKGLRNSPLHF